The TCR beta chain described here comes from a study of a mutant IDH1 vaccine in newly diagnosed glioma. Comments on this clone: Its antigen is not known.

This CDR3 region has 14 residues. Germline loops: CDR1 LGHNA, CDR2 YNFKEQ. The V gene end was trimmed by 4 bases and the J gene end by 2 bases; junction bases not matched to a gene: 0. As for time point: week 35, safety follow-up. It was 300 ug of mutant IDH1 20-mer peptide that made up each vaccine dose, given with topical imiquimod. The data were produced by immunoSEQ multiplex PCR, yet TCRdb's version contains in-frame clones alone and is incomplete. Among some 50,000 clones listed, around 92% were seen once. The chain uses TRBV4-2 and TRBJ1-2; 11 bases are shared with TRBD1. The sequence derives from a man in his forties or fifties with glioma. Sequencing used PBMCs, obtained from a glioma patient whose treatment included an IDH1 peptide vaccine. The CDR3 here is CASSRDRGNYGYTF. The CDR3 DNA reads as TGTGCCAGCAGCCGGGACAGGGGGAACTATGGCTACACCTTC.